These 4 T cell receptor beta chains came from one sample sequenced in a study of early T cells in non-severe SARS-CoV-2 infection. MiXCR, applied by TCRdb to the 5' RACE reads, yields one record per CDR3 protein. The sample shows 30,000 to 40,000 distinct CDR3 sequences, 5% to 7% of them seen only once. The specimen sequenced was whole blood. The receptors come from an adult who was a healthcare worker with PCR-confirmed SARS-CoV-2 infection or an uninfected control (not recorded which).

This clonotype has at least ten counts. CDR3 coding DNA: TGTGCCAGCAGCTCGGACGGGACAACCTACGAGCAGTACTTC. Protein sequence: CASSSDGTTYEQYF. The V gene is TRBV7-2, the J gene TRBJ2-7, with D tentatively TRBD1 (6 bases). The CDR3 contains 14 residues. V gave up 4 bases and J gave up 2 bases, with 12 bases separating them. Germline-derived CDR1 and CDR2 are SGHTA and FQGNSA.

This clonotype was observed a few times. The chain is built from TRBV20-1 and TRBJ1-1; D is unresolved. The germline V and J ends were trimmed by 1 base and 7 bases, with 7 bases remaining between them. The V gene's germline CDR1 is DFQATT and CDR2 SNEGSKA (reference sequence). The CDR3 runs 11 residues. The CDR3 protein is CSARAGYEAFF. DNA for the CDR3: TGCAGTGCTAGAGCTGGCTATGAAGCTTTCTTT.

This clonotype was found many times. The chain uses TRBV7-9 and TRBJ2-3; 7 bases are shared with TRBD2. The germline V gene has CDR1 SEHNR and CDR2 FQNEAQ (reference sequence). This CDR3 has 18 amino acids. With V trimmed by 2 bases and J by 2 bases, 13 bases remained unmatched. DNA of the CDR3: TGTGCCAGCAGCTTATCTCCGGGAGGAGGTTTCTTCACAGATACGCAGTATTTT. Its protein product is CASSLSPGGGFFTDTQYF.

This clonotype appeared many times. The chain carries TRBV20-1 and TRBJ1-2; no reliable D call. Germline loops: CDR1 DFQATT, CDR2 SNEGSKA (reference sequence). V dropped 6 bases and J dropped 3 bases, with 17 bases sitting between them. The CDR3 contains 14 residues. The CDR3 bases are TGCAGTGCCAATGTTGAAAGGAGTTACTATGGCTACACCTTC. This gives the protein CSANVERSYYGYTF.